The subject of this entry is one T cell receptor (beta chain). Its target is unknown. These data come from a study of shared clonotypes between healthy human individuals. Profiled with immunoSEQ multiplex PCR; TCRdb holds only in-frame clones, not every one. The table records 550,000 to 600,000 clones, roughly 98% of them present only once. Study findings and constraints: There were few donors, and this limited the genetic and exposure-history diversity represented.

The naive CD8 fraction comprised CD45RO-negative cells positively selected for CCR7 and excluded terminally differentiated effector memory CD45RA+ cells. The CDR3 has 16 amino acids. Germline values: CDR1 SEHNR, CDR2 FQNEAQ (reference sequence). V gave up 3 bases and J gave up 4 bases; unmatched junction bases: 8. Sequences were obtained from naive CD8+ T cells sorted from blood. This receptor was obtained from a man between 25 and 39 years old in good health. J is TRBJ2-5 and V is TRBV7-9, with 10 nucleotides matching TRBD1. The CDR3 sequence: CASSFLDRGSAETQYF. DNA of the CDR3: TGTGCCAGCAGCTTTCTGGACAGGGGGTCGGCAGAGACCCAGTACTTC.